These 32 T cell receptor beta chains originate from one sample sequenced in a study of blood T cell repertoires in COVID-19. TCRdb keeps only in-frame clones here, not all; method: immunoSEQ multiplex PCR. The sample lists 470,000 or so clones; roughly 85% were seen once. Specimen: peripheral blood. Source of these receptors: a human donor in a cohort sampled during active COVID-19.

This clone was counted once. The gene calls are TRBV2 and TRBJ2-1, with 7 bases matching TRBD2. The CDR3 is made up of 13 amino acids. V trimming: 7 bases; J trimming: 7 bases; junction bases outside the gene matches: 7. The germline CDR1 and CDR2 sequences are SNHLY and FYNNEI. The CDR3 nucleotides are TGTGCCAGCAACGCAGCGGGAAGGAATGAGCAGTTCTTC. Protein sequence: CASNAAGRNEQFF.

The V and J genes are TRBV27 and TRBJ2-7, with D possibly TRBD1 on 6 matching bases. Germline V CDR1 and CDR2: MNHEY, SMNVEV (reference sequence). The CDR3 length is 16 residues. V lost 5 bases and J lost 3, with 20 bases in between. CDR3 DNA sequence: TGTGCCAGCAGTCACATGACAGGAGTAGTGGACTACGAGCAGTACTTC. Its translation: CASSHMTGVVDYEQYF.

Here the CDR3 reads CASSLQGLGTQYF. The DNA of the CDR3 is TGTGCCAGCAGTCTACAGGGGTTAGGGACCCAGTACTTC. The chain carries TRBV7-9 and TRBJ2-5, with 7 bases fitting TRBD1. Germline CDR1 is SEHNR and CDR2 is FQNEAQ (reference sequence). J lost 7 bases, V lost 6 bases, and 8 bases had no gene match. The CDR3 is 13 amino acids.

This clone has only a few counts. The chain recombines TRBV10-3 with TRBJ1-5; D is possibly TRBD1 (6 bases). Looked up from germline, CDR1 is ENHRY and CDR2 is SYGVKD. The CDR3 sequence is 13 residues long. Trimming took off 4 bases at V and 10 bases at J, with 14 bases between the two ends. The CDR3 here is CAISADRPDPQHF. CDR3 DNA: TGTGCCATCAGTGCCGACAGGCCGGATCCCCAGCATTTT.

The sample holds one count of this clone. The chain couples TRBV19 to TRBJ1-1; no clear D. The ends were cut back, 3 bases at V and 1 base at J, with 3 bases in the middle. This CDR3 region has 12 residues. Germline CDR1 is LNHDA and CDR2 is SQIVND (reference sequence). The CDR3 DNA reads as TGTGCCAGTAGTATGCGGAACACTGAAGCTTTCTTT. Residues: CASSMRNTEAFF.

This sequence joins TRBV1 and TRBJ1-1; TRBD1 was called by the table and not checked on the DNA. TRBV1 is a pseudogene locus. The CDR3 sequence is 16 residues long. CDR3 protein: CTSSQGATAKNTEAFF. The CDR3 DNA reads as TGCACCAGCAGCCAAGGTGCGACAGCTAAGAACACTGAAGCTTTCTTT.

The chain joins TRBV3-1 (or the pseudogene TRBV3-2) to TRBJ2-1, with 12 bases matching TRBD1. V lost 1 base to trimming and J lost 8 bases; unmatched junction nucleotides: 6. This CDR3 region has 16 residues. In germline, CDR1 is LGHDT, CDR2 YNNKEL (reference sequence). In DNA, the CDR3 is TGTGCCAGCAGCCAAGTGGGACAGGGGGCTTTTGATGAGCAGTTCTTC. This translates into CASSQVGQGAFDEQFF.

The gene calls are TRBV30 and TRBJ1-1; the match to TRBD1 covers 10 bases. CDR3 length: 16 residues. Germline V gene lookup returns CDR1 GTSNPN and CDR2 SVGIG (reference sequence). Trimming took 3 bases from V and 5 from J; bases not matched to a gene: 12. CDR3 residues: CAWRLRDRGSWTEAFF. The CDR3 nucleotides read TGTGCCTGGAGACTCCGGGACAGGGGTTCGTGGACTGAAGCTTTCTTT.

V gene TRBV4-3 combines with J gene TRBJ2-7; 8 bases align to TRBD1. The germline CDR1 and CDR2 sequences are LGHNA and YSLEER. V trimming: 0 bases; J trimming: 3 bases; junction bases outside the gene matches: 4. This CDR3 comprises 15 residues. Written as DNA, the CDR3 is TGCGCCAGCAGCCAAGAGGGGACAGGACTCTACGAGCAGTACTTC. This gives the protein CASSQEGTGLYEQYF.

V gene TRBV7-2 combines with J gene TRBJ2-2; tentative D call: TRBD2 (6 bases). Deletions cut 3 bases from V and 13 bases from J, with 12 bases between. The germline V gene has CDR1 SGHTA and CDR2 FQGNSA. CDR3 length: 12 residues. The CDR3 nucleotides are TGTGCCAGCAGCTTTAGCGGAAGTTCGCTGTTTTTT. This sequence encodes CASSFSGSSLFF.

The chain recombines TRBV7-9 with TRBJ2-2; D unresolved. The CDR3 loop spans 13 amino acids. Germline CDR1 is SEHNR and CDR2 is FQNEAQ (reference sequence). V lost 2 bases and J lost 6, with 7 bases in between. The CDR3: CASSLNTAGELFF. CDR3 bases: TGTGCCAGCAGCTTAAATACGGCCGGGGAGCTGTTTTTT. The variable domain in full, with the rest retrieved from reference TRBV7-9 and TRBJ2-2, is DTGVSQNPRHKITKRGQNVTFRCDPISEHNRLYWYRQTLGQGPEFLTYFQNEAQLEKSRLLSDRFSAERPKGSFSTLEIQRTEQGDSAMYLCASSLNTAGELFFGEGSRLTVL.

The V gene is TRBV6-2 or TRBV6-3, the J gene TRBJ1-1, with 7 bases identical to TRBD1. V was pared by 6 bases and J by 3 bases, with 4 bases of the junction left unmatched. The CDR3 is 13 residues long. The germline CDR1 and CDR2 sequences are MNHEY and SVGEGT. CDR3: CASSRDRDTEAFF. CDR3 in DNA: TGTGCCAGCAGCCGAGACAGGGACACTGAAGCTTTCTTT.

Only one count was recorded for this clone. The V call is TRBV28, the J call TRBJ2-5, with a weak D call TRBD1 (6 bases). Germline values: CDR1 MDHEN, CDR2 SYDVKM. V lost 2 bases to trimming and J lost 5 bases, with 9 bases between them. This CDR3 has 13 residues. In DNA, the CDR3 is TGTGCCAGCAGTTTACAGGGGATCGAGACCCAGTACTTC. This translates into CASSLQGIETQYF. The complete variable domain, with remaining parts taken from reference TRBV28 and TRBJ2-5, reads DVKVTQSSRYLVKRTGEKVFLECVQDMDHENMFWYRQDPGLGLRLIYFSYDVKMKEKGDIPEGYSVSREKKERFSLILESASTNQTSMYLCASSLQGIETQYFGPGTRLLVL.

The CDR3 DNA reads TGTGCCAGCAGCCAGCCAGGGAACACTGAAGCTTTCTTT. Translated: CASSQPGNTEAFF. The V gene is TRBV3-1 (or the pseudogene TRBV3-2), the J gene TRBJ1-1; D is ambiguous. The germline V and J ends were trimmed by 3 bases and 1 base, with 6 bases remaining between them. CDR1 LGHDT and CDR2 YNNKEL come from the germline V gene (reference sequence). CDR3 length: 13 amino acids.

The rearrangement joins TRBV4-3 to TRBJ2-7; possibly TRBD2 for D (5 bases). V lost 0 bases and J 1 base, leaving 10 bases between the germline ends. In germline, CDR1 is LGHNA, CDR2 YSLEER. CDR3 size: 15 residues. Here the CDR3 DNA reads TGCGCCAGCAGCCAAGAAATCGGACTGTCCTACGAGCAGTACTTC. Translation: CASSQEIGLSYEQYF.

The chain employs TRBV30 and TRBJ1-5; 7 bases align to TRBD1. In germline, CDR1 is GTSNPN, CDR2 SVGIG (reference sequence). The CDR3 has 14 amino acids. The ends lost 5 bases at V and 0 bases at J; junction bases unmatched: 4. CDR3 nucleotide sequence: TGTGCCTGGGCACAGGGGAATAGCAATCAGCCCCAGCATTTT. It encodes CAWAQGNSNQPQHF.

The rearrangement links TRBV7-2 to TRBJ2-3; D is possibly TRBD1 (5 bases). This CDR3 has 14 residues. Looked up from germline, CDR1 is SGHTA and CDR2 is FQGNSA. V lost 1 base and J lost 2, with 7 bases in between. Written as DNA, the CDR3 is TGTGCCAGCAGCTTAGGGGGCTTCACAGATACGCAGTATTTT. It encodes CASSLGGFTDTQYF.

The DNA of the CDR3 is TGTGCCAGCAGTCCCCGGAACGGACAGGGGCGCCGGAGTGAAGCTTTCTTT. Translated, it gives CASSPRNGQGRRSEAFF. The chain uses TRBV11-2 and TRBJ1-1; TRBD1 matches 9 bases. Germline trimming cut 6 bases from V and 7 bases from J; bases unmatched to any gene: 18. The CDR3 extends over 17 amino acids. Germline V gene lookup returns CDR1 SGHAT and CDR2 FQNNGV.

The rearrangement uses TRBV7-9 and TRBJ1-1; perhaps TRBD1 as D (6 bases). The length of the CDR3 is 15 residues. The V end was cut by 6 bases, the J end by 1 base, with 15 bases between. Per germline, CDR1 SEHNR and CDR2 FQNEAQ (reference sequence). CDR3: CASSHLGGKNTEAFF. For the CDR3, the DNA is TGTGCCAGCAGTCATCTTGGGGGCAAGAACACTGAAGCTTTCTTT.

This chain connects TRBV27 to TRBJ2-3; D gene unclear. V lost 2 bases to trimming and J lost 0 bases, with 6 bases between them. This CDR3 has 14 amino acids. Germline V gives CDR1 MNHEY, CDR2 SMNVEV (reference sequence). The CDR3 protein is CASSLAFSTDTQYF. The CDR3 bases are TGTGCCAGCAGTTTAGCGTTTAGCACAGATACGCAGTATTTT.

The CDR3 region has the DNA TGTGCCAGCACCCCCTTCGGGGGAGACTCCTACAATGAGCAGTTCTTC. Residues: CASTPFGGDSYNEQFF. V gene TRBV6-6 combines with J gene TRBJ2-1; D perhaps matches TRBD2 (6 bases). The germline gives CDR1 MNHNY, CDR2 SVGAGI (reference sequence). This CDR3 region has 16 residues. V lost 7 bases and J lost 0, with 16 bases in between.

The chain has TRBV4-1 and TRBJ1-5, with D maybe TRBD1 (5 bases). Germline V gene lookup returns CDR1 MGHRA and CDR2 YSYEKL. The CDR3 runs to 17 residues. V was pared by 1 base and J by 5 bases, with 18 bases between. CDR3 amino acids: CASSQVWGVAGDQPQHF. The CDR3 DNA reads TGCGCCAGCAGCCAAGTATGGGGGGTCGCGGGCGATCAGCCCCAGCATTTT.

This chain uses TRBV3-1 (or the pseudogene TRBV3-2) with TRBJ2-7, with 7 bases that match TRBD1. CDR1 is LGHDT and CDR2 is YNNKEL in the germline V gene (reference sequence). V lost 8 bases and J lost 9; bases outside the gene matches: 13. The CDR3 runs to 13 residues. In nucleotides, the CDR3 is TGTGCCAGCGGACCAAGCCAGGGGGTCTGGCAGTACTTC. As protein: CASGPSQGVWQYF.

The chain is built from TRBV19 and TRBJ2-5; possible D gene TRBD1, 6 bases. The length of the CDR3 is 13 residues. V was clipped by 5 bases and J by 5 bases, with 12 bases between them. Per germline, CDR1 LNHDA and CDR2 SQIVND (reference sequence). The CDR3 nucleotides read TGTGCCAGTAGTCCCCCAGGGGCCGAGACCCAGTACTTC. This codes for CASSPPGAETQYF.

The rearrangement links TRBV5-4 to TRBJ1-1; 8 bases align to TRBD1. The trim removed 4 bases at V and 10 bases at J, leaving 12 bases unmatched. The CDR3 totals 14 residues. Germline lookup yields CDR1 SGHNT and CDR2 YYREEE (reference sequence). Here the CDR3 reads CASSPELGQGRAFF. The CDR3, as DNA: TGTGCCAGCAGCCCCGAGCTCGGACAGGGCCGAGCTTTCTTT.

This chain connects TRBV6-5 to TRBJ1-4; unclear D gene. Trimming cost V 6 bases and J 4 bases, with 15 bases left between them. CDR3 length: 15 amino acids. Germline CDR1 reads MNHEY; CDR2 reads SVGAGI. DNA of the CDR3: TGTGCCAGCAGCCGAGACGCGGGCCTTAATGAAAAACTGTTTTTT. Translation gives CASSRDAGLNEKLFF.

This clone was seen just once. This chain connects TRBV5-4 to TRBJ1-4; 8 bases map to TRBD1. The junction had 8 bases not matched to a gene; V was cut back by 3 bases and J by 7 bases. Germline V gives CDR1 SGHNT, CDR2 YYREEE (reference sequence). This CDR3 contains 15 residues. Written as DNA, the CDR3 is TGTGCCAGCAGCTCTCTTGGACAGGGAGGTGAAAAACTGTTTTTT. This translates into CASSSLGQGGEKLFF.

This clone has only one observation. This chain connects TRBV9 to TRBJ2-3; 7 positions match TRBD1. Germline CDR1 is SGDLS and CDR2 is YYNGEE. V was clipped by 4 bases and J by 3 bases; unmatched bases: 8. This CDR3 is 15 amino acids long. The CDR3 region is CASSYTGDRTDTQYF. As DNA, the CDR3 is TGTGCCAGCAGCTATACAGGGGACAGAACAGATACGCAGTATTTT.

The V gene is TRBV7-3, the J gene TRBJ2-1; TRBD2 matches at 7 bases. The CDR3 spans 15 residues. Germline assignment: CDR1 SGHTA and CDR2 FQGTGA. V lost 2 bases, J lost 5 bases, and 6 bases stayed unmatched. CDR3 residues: CASSLGAGADNEQFF. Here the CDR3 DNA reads TGTGCCAGCAGCTTAGGGGCGGGAGCGGACAATGAGCAGTTCTTC.

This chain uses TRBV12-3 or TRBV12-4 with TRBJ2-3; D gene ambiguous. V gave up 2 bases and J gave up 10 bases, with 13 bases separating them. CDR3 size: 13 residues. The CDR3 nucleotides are TGTGCCAGCAGTTTAAGTGATGAGAGTCCGCAGTATTTT. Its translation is CASSLSDESPQYF.

CDR3: CSVGGQGIYEQYF. CDR3 nucleotides: TGCAGCGTTGGGGGACAGGGGATATACGAGCAGTACTTC. V is TRBV29-1 and J is TRBJ2-7; 10 bases are a match to TRBD1. The CDR3 loop spans 13 amino acids. Per the germline V gene, CDR1 is SQVTM and CDR2 is ANQGSEA. The V gene end was trimmed by 4 bases and the J gene end by 4 bases; junction bases not matched to a gene: 4.

CDR3 loop: CASSYSDSRPGGGDTGELFF. The CDR3 DNA reads TGTGCCAGCAGTTACTCTGATTCACGGCCGGGAGGGGGCGACACCGGGGAGCTGTTTTTT. The chain is built from TRBV6-2 or TRBV6-3 and TRBJ2-2, with a tentative D call TRBD2 (8 bases). V lost 0 bases and J lost 3, with 23 bases in between. The CDR3 has 20 residues. The germline V gene has CDR1 MNHEY and CDR2 SVGEGT.